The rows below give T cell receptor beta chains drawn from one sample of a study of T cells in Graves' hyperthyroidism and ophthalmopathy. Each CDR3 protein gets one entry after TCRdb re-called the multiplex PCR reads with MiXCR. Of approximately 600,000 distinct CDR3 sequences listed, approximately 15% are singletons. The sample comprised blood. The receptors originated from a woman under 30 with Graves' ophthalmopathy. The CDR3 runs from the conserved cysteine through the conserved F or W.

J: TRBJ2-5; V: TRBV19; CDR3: CASTPSGRISYQETQYF
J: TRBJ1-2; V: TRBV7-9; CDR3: CASSLVTANYGYTF
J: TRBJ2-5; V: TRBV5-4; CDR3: CASSKGLAQQETQYF
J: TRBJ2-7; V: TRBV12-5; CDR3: CASGLSTYEQYF
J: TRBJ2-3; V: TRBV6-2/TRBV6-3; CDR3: CASSYSTSGSPTDTQYF
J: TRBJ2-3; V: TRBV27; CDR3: CASSAIQGKDTQYF
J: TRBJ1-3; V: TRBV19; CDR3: CASSKYETAGNTIYF
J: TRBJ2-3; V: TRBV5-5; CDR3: CASSHRQAGDTQYF
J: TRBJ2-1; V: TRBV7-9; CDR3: CASSVEGRIYNEQFF
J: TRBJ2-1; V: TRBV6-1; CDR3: CASSERQGYNEQFF
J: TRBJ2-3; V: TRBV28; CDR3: CASVLAGSTDTQYF
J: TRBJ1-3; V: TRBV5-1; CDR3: CASSLQGANGNTIYF
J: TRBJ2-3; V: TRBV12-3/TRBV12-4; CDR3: CASSENLAFQTDTQYF
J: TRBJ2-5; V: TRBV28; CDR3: CASSLDSFPGLAGLETQYF
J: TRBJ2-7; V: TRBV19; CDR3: CASSIGQGTHEQYF
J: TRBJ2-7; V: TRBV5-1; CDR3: CASSLAATGVDEQYF
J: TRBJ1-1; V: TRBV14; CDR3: CASSQTGGTDTEAFF
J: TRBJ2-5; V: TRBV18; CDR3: CASSPSSGAQETQYF
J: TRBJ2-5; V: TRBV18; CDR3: CASSPGSGETQYF
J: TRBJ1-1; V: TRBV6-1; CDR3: CASSGGARPADEAFF